These 25 T cell receptor beta chains were all obtained from the same sample, sequenced in a study of cytomegalovirus exposure and HLA in healthy donors. PCR primers comprised 60 Vbeta and 13 Jbeta primers. The method was immunoSEQ multiplex PCR; TCRdb's version includes in-frame clones alone and lacks a portion of them. The sample carries 95,000 to 100,000 clones, about 81% recorded once. Sequenced material: PBMCs. The receptors shown here come from a man in his fifties in good health and CMV-seronegative.

The rearrangement uses TRBV11-2 and TRBJ2-7; 10 bases line up with TRBD2. This CDR3 has 13 residues. J lost 6 bases, V lost 3 bases, and 2 bases had no gene match. Germline V lookup: CDR1 SGHAT, CDR2 FQNNGV. The CDR3 sequence: CASSLTSGLEQYF. In nucleotides, the CDR3 is TGTGCCAGCAGCTTGACTAGCGGGCTCGAGCAGTACTTC.

This clone was counted between two and nine times. This chain connects TRBV5-8 to TRBJ1-1; weak D call: TRBD1 (5 bases). V was cut by 4 bases and J by 4 bases, with 23 bases left in between. Germline CDR1 and CDR2: SGHTS and YDEGEE. The CDR3 runs 17 residues. The CDR3 nucleotides are TGTGCCAGCAGCCAAGAGCAGCAGGGCGGCGTAGCCACTGAAGCTTTCTTT. It codes for CASSQEQQGGVATEAFF.

J is TRBJ1-1 and V is TRBV19; D ambiguous. CDR3 size: 15 residues. The germline V gene encodes CDR1 LNHDA and CDR2 SQIVND (reference sequence). Trimming cost V 1 base and J 0 bases, with 9 bases left between them. In DNA form, the CDR3 reads TGTGCCAGTAGTATAGGAACACCCATGAACACTGAAGCTTTCTTT. It translates to CASSIGTPMNTEAFF. The complete variable domain, with remaining parts taken from reference TRBV19 and TRBJ1-1, reads DGGITQSPKYLFRKEGQNVTLSCEQNLNHDAMYWYRQDPGQGLRLIYYSQIVNDFQKGDIAEGYSVSREKKESFPLTVTSAQKNPTAFYLCASSIGTPMNTEAFFGQGTRLTVV.

Remarks on this clone: The same CDR3 can be traced to other DNA sequences in this sample. V is TRBV6-5 and J is TRBJ1-2, with TRBD1 matching over 11 bases. Germline CDR1 MNHEY, CDR2 SVGAGI. V lost 6 bases, J lost 2 bases, and 8 bases stayed unmatched. The CDR3 covers 16 residues. This CDR3 reads CASSYIRTGGNYGYTF. The CDR3 DNA follows: TGTGCCAGCAGCTACATAAGGACAGGGGGCAACTATGGCTACACCTTC.

This clone was picked up a small number of times. The J gene is TRBJ1-1, the V gene TRBV5-1; maybe TRBD1 (6 bases). The CDR3 is made up of 15 amino acids. Germline V gene sequence: CDR1 SGHRS, CDR2 YFSETQ. V lost 0 bases and J lost 7, with 16 bases in between. CDR3 in amino acids: CASSLDRGQTNEAFF. The CDR3, as DNA: TGCGCCAGCAGCTTGGATAGGGGACAAACGAATGAAGCTTTCTTT.

The rearrangement joins TRBV28 to TRBJ2-3; D ambiguous. The CDR3 has 12 residues. Germline V gene sequence: CDR1 MDHEN, CDR2 SYDVKM. Trimming stripped 6 bases from V and 5 bases from J, with 9 bases between. Here the CDR3 reads CASRSPGDTQYF. The DNA for the CDR3 is TGTGCCAGCAGGTCGCCGGGAGATACGCAGTATTTT.

This clone has a handful of counts. The chain has TRBV6-1 and TRBJ1-4; D is possibly TRBD1 (6 bases). Germline V CDR1 and CDR2: MNHNS, SASEGT. This CDR3 has 15 residues. With 2 bases removed from V and 6 bases from J, the gap between germline ends came to 13 bases. CDR3 in amino acids: CASSELGRGYEKLFF. CDR3 nucleotides: TGTGCCAGCAGTGAACTGGGCAGGGGCTATGAAAAACTGTTTTTT.

The chain combines TRBV6-5 with TRBJ1-2; TRBD1 aligns across 7 bases. The CDR3 consists of 13 residues. Germline V gene lookup returns CDR1 MNHEY and CDR2 SVGAGI. V shed 6 bases and J 8 bases; nucleotides not matched to a gene: 9. CDR3 region: CASRKTGNGGYTF. The CDR3 DNA reads TGTGCCAGCAGAAAGACAGGGAACGGCGGCTACACCTTC.

The chain recombines TRBV5-1 with TRBJ2-5; D may be TRBD1 (5 bases). The J call could be wrong; TRBJ2-7 is a better fit for the DNA end. CDR1 and CDR2 (germline): SGHRS, YFSETQ. The CDR3 length is 12 residues. CDR3 region: CASSLQGYEQYF. CDR3 sequence (DNA): TGCGCCAGCAGCTTGCAGGGCTACGAGCAGTACTTC.

This clone was counted between two and nine times. The chain carries TRBV28 and TRBJ2-7, with 8 nucleotides matching TRBD1. Trimming at V came to 5 bases and at J to 8 bases, leaving 14 bases not matched to a gene. There are 15 residues in the CDR3. Germline values: CDR1 MDHEN, CDR2 SYDVKM. CDR3 sequence: CASSQTGGIGTKQYF. The DNA for the CDR3 is TGTGCCAGCAGTCAAACAGGGGGAATTGGTACGAAGCAGTACTTC. The whole variable domain, filled in from reference TRBV28 and TRBJ2-7, reads DVKVTQSSRYLVKRTGEKVFLECVQDMDHENMFWYRQDPGLGLRLIYFSYDVKMKEKGDIPEGYSVSREKKERFSLILESASTNQTSMYLCASSQTGGIGTKQYFGPGTRLTVT.

This chain links TRBV7-2 with TRBJ2-7, with D hard to call. The CDR3 sequence is 12 residues long. CDR1 and CDR2 (germline): SGHTA, FQGNSA. With 2 bases removed from V and 4 bases from J, the gap between germline ends came to 6 bases. CDR3 sequence: CASSLSKYEQYF. The DNA for the CDR3 is TGTGCCAGCAGCTTATCAAAATACGAGCAGTACTTC.

The chain links TRBV28 to TRBJ1-1; no definite D call. Trimming took 3 bases from V and 4 from J, leaving 9 bases between them. Germline loops: CDR1 MDHEN, CDR2 SYDVKM. This CDR3 spans 13 amino acids. CDR3 sequence reads: CASSLRPGTEAFF. Written as DNA, the CDR3 is TGTGCCAGCAGTTTGCGGCCTGGCACTGAAGCTTTCTTT.

A note on this clone: Other nucleotide sequences from this sample produce the same CDR3. The gene calls are TRBV11-2 and TRBJ2-1; a weak D match, TRBD2 (5 bases). The ends were cut back, 2 bases at V and 6 bases at J, with 8 bases in the middle. In germline, CDR1 is SGHAT, CDR2 FQNNGV. The CDR3 spans 13 residues. The CDR3 DNA reads TGTGCCAGCAGCTTAAATAGCGTCAATGAGCAGTTCTTC. Its protein is CASSLNSVNEQFF.

The chain carries TRBV6-6 and TRBJ2-2; maybe TRBD2 (7 bases). The CDR3 contains 14 residues. Germline-derived CDR1 and CDR2 are MNHNY and SVGAGI (reference sequence). The CDR3 sequence: CALRGGGSTGELFF. The CDR3 DNA reads as TGTGCGCTGAGGGGGGGCGGGAGCACCGGGGAGCTGTTTTTT.

This clone was seen only a few times. The genes are TRBV1 and TRBJ2-3; TRBD2 is the table's D call and was not checked against the DNA. TRBV1 is deemed a pseudogene. The CDR3 extends over 18 amino acids. The DNA for the CDR3 is TGCACCAGCAGCCATGGGGGGGGGAAGGCCTCGAGCACAGATACGCAGTATTTT. It is translated as CTSSHGGGKASSTDTQYF.

The chain couples TRBV6-5 to TRBJ2-2, with 7 bases aligning to TRBD2. V dropped 6 bases and J dropped 0; count of bases not matched to a gene: 4. The CDR3 covers 15 residues. Germline V gene data show CDR1 as MNHEY and CDR2 as SVGAGI. The DNA for the CDR3 is TGTGCCAGCAGCTACGGGGGGTCGAACACCGGGGAGCTGTTTTTT. As protein: CASSYGGSNTGELFF.

The chain joins TRBV30 to TRBJ2-1, with 12 bases aligning to TRBD2. The CDR3 spans 16 residues. Looked up from germline, CDR1 is GTSNPN and CDR2 is SVGIG (reference sequence). The V segment lost 1 base and the J segment 6 bases; nucleotides outside the gene matches: 7. The CDR3, as DNA: TGTGCCTGGAGTGCCCTACTAGCGGGGGGCGGCAATGAGCAGTTCTTC. Translating it yields CAWSALLAGGGNEQFF.

The chain uses TRBV2 and TRBJ2-5; TRBD2 is a possible D gene (5 bases). The V gene lost 4 bases and the J gene lost 5 bases, with 23 bases spanning the gap. The CDR3 loop spans 17 amino acids. Germline CDR1 is SNHLY and CDR2 is FYNNEI. CDR3 nucleotide sequence: TGTGCCAGCAGTGCCGAGGACTTCCCGGTTTTCTCGGAGACCCAGTACTTC. Its protein is CASSAEDFPVFSETQYF. Drawing the rest from reference TRBV2 and TRBJ2-5, the complete variable domain is EPEVTQTPSHQVTQMGQEVILRCVPISNHLYFYWYRQILGQKVEFLVSFYNNEISEKSEIFDDQFSVERPDGSNFTLKIRSTKLEDSAMYFCASSAEDFPVFSETQYFGPGTRLLVL.

This clone was detected once. V and J are TRBV7-2 and TRBJ2-3; D is unclear. V was cut by 4 bases and J by 4 bases, with 6 bases left in between. CDR1 SGHTA and CDR2 FQGNSA come from the germline V gene. CDR3 size: 12 residues. CDR3 amino acids: CASSSVSDTQYF. CDR3 bases: TGTGCCAGCAGCTCCGTGTCAGATACGCAGTATTTT.

This rearrangement joins TRBV6-1 to TRBJ1-3; possible D gene TRBD1, 5 bases. Between the trimmed V and J ends, which lost 2 bases and 2 bases, there was a span of 10 bases. This CDR3 has 15 amino acids. From germline, CDR1 is MNHNS and CDR2 SASEGT. The CDR3 coding sequence is TGTGCCAGCAGTGAACTTCGGGGGGCTGGAAACACCATATATTTT. Amino acids: CASSELRGAGNTIYF.

This clone was seen a single time. The rearrangement joins TRBV6-6 to TRBJ2-7; D unresolved. CDR1 and CDR2 (germline): MNHNY, SVGAGI (reference sequence). The CDR3 is 14 residues long. V was pared by 6 bases and J by 3 bases, with 15 bases between. Here the CDR3 DNA reads TGTGCCAGCAGCCCCCGGGTGTGGAACTACGAGCAGTACTTC. Protein: CASSPRVWNYEQYF.

The gene calls are TRBV29-1 and TRBJ2-5; 8 nucleotides line up with TRBD2. The CDR3 runs 16 residues. The J segment lost 1 base and the V segment lost 7 bases, leaving 14 bases of the junction unmatched. Germline loops: CDR1 SQVTM, CDR2 ANQGSEA. The CDR3 bases are TGCAGCGCCAAGAGGGGCGTACTAGCGGTCCAAGAGACCCAGTACTTC. This sequence encodes CSAKRGVLAVQETQYF.

The chain recombines TRBV6-5 with TRBJ2-1, with D perhaps TRBD2 (6 bases). The length of the CDR3 is 15 residues. Per germline, CDR1 MNHEY and CDR2 SVGAGI. Trimming pared 4 bases from V and 4 bases from J, leaving 14 bases between. The CDR3 bases are TGTGCCAGCAGTTCCGGGACTGGGCTTTACAATGAGCAGTTCTTC. This gives the protein CASSSGTGLYNEQFF.

The V and J genes are TRBV7-9 and TRBJ2-7; D is uncertain. The V gene lost 5 bases and the J gene lost 7 bases, with 9 bases spanning the gap. Germline V CDR1 and CDR2: SEHNR, FQNEAQ (reference sequence). The length of the CDR3 is 11 residues. Written as DNA, the CDR3 is TGTGCCAGCAGCCTTGAGAAGGAGCAGTACTTC. It yields the protein CASSLEKEQYF.

This chain joins TRBV28 and TRBJ1-2; tentative D call: TRBD1 (6 bases). The V end lost 2 bases, the J end lost 0 bases, and 13 bases lay between the germline ends. This CDR3 comprises 16 residues. Germline loops: CDR1 MDHEN, CDR2 SYDVKM. The CDR3 reads CASSLGRGTANYGYTF. The CDR3 coding sequence is TGTGCCAGCAGTTTAGGCAGGGGCACAGCTAACTATGGCTACACCTTC.